The clone carrying this T cell receptor beta chain came up many times. Its specificity is not known. Time point described: newly diagnosed GD, antithyroid drugs for less than 3 months. The TCR library was prepared using RNA isolated from PBMCs. The CDR3 spans 12 residues. J was trimmed by 8 bases and V by 5 bases; bases with no gene match: 5. Construction of the TCR beta libraries employed iRepertoire HTBI primers in conjunction with Arm-PCR of CDR3 regions. TCRdb re-called the multiplex PCR reads through MiXCR, storing one row per CDR3 protein. The sample shows hundreds of thousands of distinct CDR3 sequences, 15% to 20% of them seen only once. The data were taken from a study of regulatory T cells in long-lasting Graves disease. The study's findings and limits: Persistent Graves' patients showed less TCR diversity than newly diagnosed ones.

These data were also filed under a second study, of T cells in Graves' hyperthyroidism and ophthalmopathy. That work states: The HTBI set primed first-round TCR CDR3 RT-PCR.

The sequence was collected from a man between 40 and 49 years old with Graves disease. The source material was peripheral blood mononuclear cells (PBMCs), sampled at new diagnosis, from a patient treated with antithyroid drugs. The chain carries TRBV12-3 or TRBV12-4 and TRBJ1-1; TRBD1 agrees at 7 bases. CDR3 loop: CASSDDREEAFF. CDR3 coding DNA: TGTGCCAGCAGTGATGACAGGGAAGAAGCTTTCTTT.